Below are 10 T cell receptor beta chains sequenced from a single sample in a study of CD8 T cells in ankylosing spondylitis. Study-level points and caveats: Blood of patients with ankylosing spondylitis appeared to be characterized by a TCR beta motif of 8 or 9 highly homologous variants.

These TCRs' antigens remain unknown. TCRdb re-derived calls from the 5' RACE reads in MiXCR, one entry per CDR3 protein. The sample shows 450,000 or so distinct CDR3 sequences, about 25% of them seen only once. Sequencing was done on a sample of blood, either unsorted or a sorted T cell fraction (not recorded which). The source of these receptors is a male donor with ankylosing spondylitis.

The V gene is TRBV15, the J gene TRBJ2-7; D remains ambiguous. There are 15 residues in the CDR3. The V gene's germline CDR1 is LNHNV and CDR2 YYDKDF (reference sequence). V was pared by 0 bases and J by 1 base, with 10 bases between. The CDR3 reads CATSRDRGESYEQYF. The CDR3 coding sequence is TGTGCCACCAGCAGAGATCGAGGAGAATCCTACGAGCAGTACTTC.

This clonotype was seen more than once but under ten times. CDR3: CASSLDGGFSGNTIYF. DNA for the CDR3: TGCGCCAGCAGCTTGGATGGGGGCTTCTCTGGAAACACCATATATTTT. V is TRBV5-1 and J is TRBJ1-3; TRBD1 is a possible D gene (6 bases). Germline V lookup: CDR1 SGHRS, CDR2 YFSETQ. The V end lost 0 bases, the J end lost 0 bases, and 10 bases lay between the germline ends. The CDR3 runs to 16 residues. The whole variable domain, remainder taken from reference TRBV5-1 and TRBJ1-3, is KAGVTQTPRYLIKTRGQQVTLSCSPISGHRSVSWYQQTPGQGLQFLFEYFSETQRNKGNFPGRFSGRQFSNSRSEMNVSTLELGDSALYLCASSLDGGFSGNTIYFGEGSWLTVV.

This clonotype was picked up a small number of times. The chain uses TRBV7-9 and TRBJ2-3; 7 bases map to TRBD2. Per germline, CDR1 SEHNR and CDR2 FQNEAQ (reference sequence). This CDR3 is built from 15 residues. Germline trimming cut 3 bases from V and 2 bases from J; bases unmatched to any gene: 5. The CDR3 reads CASSLGAGNTDTQYF. The CDR3, as DNA: TGTGCCAGCAGCTTGGGAGCGGGAAACACAGATACGCAGTATTTT.

The chain employs TRBV20-1 and TRBJ1-1; D gene unclear. In germline, CDR1 is DFQATT, CDR2 SNEGSKA (reference sequence). V lost 3 bases and J 1 base, leaving 9 bases between the germline ends. The CDR3 has 13 residues. CDR3 DNA: TGCAGTGCTAGTTCCAGGCCGAACACTGAAGCTTTCTTT. It yields the protein CSASSRPNTEAFF.

The J gene is TRBJ2-7, the V gene TRBV20-1; 9 bases align to TRBD1. Trimming removed 5 bases from V and 5 bases from J; junction bases left unmatched: 10. The CDR3 runs to 14 residues. The germline gives CDR1 DFQATT, CDR2 SNEGSKA (reference sequence). This CDR3 reads CSALQGQGGDEQYF. The DNA of the CDR3 is TGCAGTGCTCTCCAGGGACAGGGTGGCGACGAGCAGTACTTC.

This clonotype was found a few times. The rearrangement joins TRBV7-9 to TRBJ2-5; 7 bases fit TRBD1. Trimming cost V 6 bases and J 1 base; bases outside gene matches: 5. Germline values: CDR1 SEHNR, CDR2 FQNEAQ (reference sequence). CDR3 size: 14 residues. CDR3 in amino acids: CASRSRDSQETQYF. CDR3 bases: TGTGCCAGCAGGTCCAGGGACAGCCAAGAGACCCAGTACTTC. Full variable domain (remainder filled in from reference TRBV7-9 and TRBJ2-5): DTGVSQNPRHKITKRGQNVTFRCDPISEHNRLYWYRQTLGQGPEFLTYFQNEAQLEKSRLLSDRFSAERPKGSFSTLEIQRTEQGDSAMYLCASRSRDSQETQYFGPGTRLLVL.

V is TRBV6-5 and J is TRBJ1-4; D unclear. Germline values: CDR1 MNHEY, CDR2 SVGAGI. The CDR3 length is 13 residues. Deletions cut 4 bases from V and 6 bases from J, with 9 bases between. CDR3 nucleotides: TGTGCCAGCAGTTTAATCTCGGATGAAAAACTGTTTTTT. Translating it yields CASSLISDEKLFF.

The chain combines TRBV24-1 with TRBJ1-4, with a weak D call TRBD1 (6 bases). V was trimmed by 3 bases and J by 2 bases, leaving 12 bases between them. The CDR3 length is 16 residues. The germline CDR1 and CDR2 sequences are KGHDR and SFDVKD. In DNA form, the CDR3 reads TGTGCCACCAGTGATACCAAAGGGGGGACTAATGAAAAACTGTTTTTT. Translated: CATSDTKGGTNEKLFF.

The J gene is TRBJ2-7, the V gene TRBV15; D unresolved. Trimming pared 0 bases from V and 7 bases from J, leaving 7 bases between. Looked up from germline, CDR1 is LNHNV and CDR2 is YYDKDF (reference sequence). The CDR3 has 12 residues. The CDR3 DNA sequence: TGTGCCACCAGCAGAGATCAAGGAGAGCAGTACTTC. Translating gives CATSRDQGEQYF.

This clonotype was seen a few times. J is TRBJ2-5 and V is TRBV5-1; D not certain. This CDR3 has 15 amino acids. Germline V gene sequence: CDR1 SGHRS, CDR2 YFSETQ. V was shortened by 0 bases and J by 5 bases, with 14 bases between the two germline ends. CDR3 loop: CASSLESSGGETQYF. CDR3 nucleotides: TGCGCCAGCAGCTTGGAGTCTTCGGGTGGGGAGACCCAGTACTTC.